This paragraph covers one TCR beta chain sequence. Its target is not known. This specimen belongs to a study of cytomegalovirus exposure and HLA in healthy donors. Overall study findings and caveats: At a 0.05 false discovery rate, a later analysis found about 17,000 TCR beta sequences to be associated with HLA alleles. A few chains tied to CMV proved CMV antigen-specific in vitro. The study designated about 160 TCR beta chains cytomegalovirus-associated.

Researchers ran the PCR with 60 Vbeta and 13 Jbeta primers. The method was immunoSEQ multiplex PCR; TCRdb's version includes in-frame clones alone and lacks a portion of them. This table holds about 170,000 clones, roughly 81% found once. V dropped 10 bases and J dropped 2 bases, with 14 bases sitting between them. From germline, CDR1 is MGHDK and CDR2 SYGVNS. The CDR3 spans 13 residues. The chain is built from TRBV25-1 and TRBJ1-1; D may be TRBD1 (5 bases). The sample taken for sequencing was PBMCs. The sequence was obtained from a young man in good health and CMV-seropositive. Here the CDR3 DNA reads TGTGCCACGCGGGGGGAAACTAACACTGAAGCTTTCTTT. It yields the protein CATRGETNTEAFF.